Reported below is one T cell receptor beta chain. Its target is not known. These data are taken from a study of persistence of HIV-infected CD4 T cells. General study findings and limits: Antigen-responding cells were enriched for degenerate expanded CDR3beta sequences. Rare CMV-responding cells carrying HIV-1 proviruses were not analyzed separately for TCR. TCRbeta richness was lower in CMV- and Gag-responding cells than in anti-CD3/anti-CD28-responding cells.

Cells were stimulated with overlapping HIV-1 Gag 15-mer peptides. Memory cells lacking CD40L and CD69 with high CD45RO were sorted. Germline CDR1 reads MNHEY; CDR2 reads SVGAGI. The V and J ends lost 8 bases and 0 bases respectively, with 5 bases between them. CDR3 length: 13 amino acids. The libraries were made with immunoSEQ version 4 in survey mode. Assay used: immunoSEQ multiplex PCR; TCRdb lists only in-frame clones, some missing. The sample carries some 58,000 clones, 65% to 80% recorded once. This TCR was sampled from an adult man with HIV who was CMV-seropositive. The sample in question was CD4+ T cells sorted from PBMCs after roughly 18-hour stimulation, obtained from a patient who received antiretroviral therapy. The V gene is TRBV6-5, the J gene TRBJ2-6; D uncertain. CDR3 nucleotides: TGTGCCAGCTTCCTCTCTGGGGCCAACGTCCTGACTTTC. It is translated as CASFLSGANVLTF.